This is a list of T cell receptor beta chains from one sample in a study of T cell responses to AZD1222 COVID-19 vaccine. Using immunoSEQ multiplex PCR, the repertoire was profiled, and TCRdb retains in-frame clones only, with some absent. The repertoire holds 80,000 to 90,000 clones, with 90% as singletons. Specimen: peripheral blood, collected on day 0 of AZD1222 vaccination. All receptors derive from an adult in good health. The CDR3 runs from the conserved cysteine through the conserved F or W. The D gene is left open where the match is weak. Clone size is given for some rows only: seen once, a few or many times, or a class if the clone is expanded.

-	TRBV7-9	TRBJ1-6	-	CASSLAGTDNSPLHF	TGTGCCAGCAGCTTAGCGGGTACGGATAATTCACCCCTCCACTTT
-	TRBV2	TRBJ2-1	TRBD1	CASNLDRGPLYNEQFF	TGTGCCAGCAATCTGGACAGGGGGCCTCTCTACAATGAGCAGTTCTTC
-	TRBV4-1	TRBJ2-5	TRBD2	CASSLGLADVETQYF	TGCGCCAGCAGCCTTGGACTAGCGGACGTGGAGACCCAGTACTTC
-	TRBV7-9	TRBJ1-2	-	CASSRGAGNYGYTF	TGTGCCAGCAGCCGCGGGGCGGGGAACTATGGCTACACCTTC
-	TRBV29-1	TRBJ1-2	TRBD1	CSVAGTGVSYGYTF	TGCAGCGTTGCAGGGACAGGGGTCTCCTATGGCTACACCTTC
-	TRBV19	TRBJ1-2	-	CASSQQMSNYGYTF	TGTGCCAGTAGCCAACAGATGTCTAACTATGGCTACACCTTC
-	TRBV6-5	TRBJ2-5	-	CASSFSQETQYF	TGTGCCAGCAGTTTCTCACAAGAGACCCAGTACTTC
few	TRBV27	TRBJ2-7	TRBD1	CASSLSQGAAEQYF	TGTGCCAGCAGTTTAAGCCAGGGGGCGGCCGAGCAGTACTTC
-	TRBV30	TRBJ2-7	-	CAWRHQGMGYEQYF	TGTGCCTGGAGGCACCAGGGGATGGGATACGAGCAGTACTTC
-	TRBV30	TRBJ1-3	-	CAWREAGAPRNTIYF	TGTGCCTGGAGGGAAGCGGGGGCACCTCGAAACACCATATATTTT
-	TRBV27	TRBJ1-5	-	CASSPGGNQPQHF	TGTGCCAGCAGTCCAGGGGGCAATCAGCCCCAGCATTTT
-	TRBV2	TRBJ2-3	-	CASSEERMSTDTQYF	TGTGCCAGCAGTGAGGAGCGGATGAGCACAGATACGCAGTATTTT
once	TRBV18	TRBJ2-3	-	CASSPQQDTQYF	TGTGCCAGCTCACCTCAGCAGGATACGCAGTATTTT
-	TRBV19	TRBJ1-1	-	CASSMGAQAFF	TGTGCCAGTAGTATGGGGGCCCAAGCTTTCTTT
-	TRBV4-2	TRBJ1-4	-	CASSQEPGAGEKLFF	TGTGCCAGCAGCCAAGAACCCGGGGCGGGAGAAAAACTGTTTTTT
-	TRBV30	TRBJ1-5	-	CAWSASGRNQPQHF	TGTGCCTGGAGTGCGTCGGGGCGCAATCAGCCCCAGCATTTT
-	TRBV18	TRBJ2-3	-	CASSPRPTDTQYF	TGTGCCAGCTCACCGCGACCAACAGATACGCAGTATTTT
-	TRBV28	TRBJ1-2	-	CASHLDGYTF	TGTGCCAGTCATCTTGATGGCTACACCTTC
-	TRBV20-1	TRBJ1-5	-	CSASRSWSGNQPQHF	TGCAGTGCTAGTCGATCCTGGTCGGGCAATCAGCCCCAGCATTTT
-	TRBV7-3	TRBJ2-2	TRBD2	CASSPLAGNTGELFF	TGTGCCAGCAGCCCACTAGCGGGGAACACCGGGGAGCTGTTTTTT
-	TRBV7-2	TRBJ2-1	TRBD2	CASSPFGGLARNEQFF	TGTGCCAGCAGCCCTTTCGGGGGACTAGCGCGCAATGAGCAGTTCTTC
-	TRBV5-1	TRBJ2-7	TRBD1	CASSLVGQGYEQYF	TGCGCCAGCAGCTTGGTGGGACAGGGCTACGAGCAGTACTTC
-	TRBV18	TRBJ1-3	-	CASSLNLLRGLSGNTIYF	TGTGCCAGCTCACTGAACTTATTACGGGGTCTCTCTGGAAACACCATATATTTT
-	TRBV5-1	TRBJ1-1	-	CASGRSNTEAFF	TGCGCCAGCGGACGGTCTAACACTGAAGCTTTCTTT
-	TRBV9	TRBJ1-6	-	CASSVDRNSPLHF	TGTGCCAGCAGCGTAGACAGAAATTCACCCCTCCACTTT
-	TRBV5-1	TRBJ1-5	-	CASSLQGQTNQPQHF	TGCGCCAGCAGCTTGCAGGGGCAAACCAATCAGCCCCAGCATTTT
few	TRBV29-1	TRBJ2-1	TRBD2	CSVEGVGTSERDSYNEQFF	TGCAGCGTTGAAGGCGTGGGTACTAGCGAAAGGGACTCCTACAATGAGCAGTTCTTC
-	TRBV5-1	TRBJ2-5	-	CASSNLPTGQETQYF	TGCGCCAGCAGCAACCTGCCGACAGGCCAAGAGACCCAGTACTTC
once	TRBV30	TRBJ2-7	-	CAWSPKSRFGAEQYF	TGTGCCTGGAGTCCAAAATCTCGTTTCGGGGCCGAGCAGTACTTC
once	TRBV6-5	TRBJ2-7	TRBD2	CASSYSGTRGPYEQYF	TGTGCCAGCAGTTACTCAGGGACTAGAGGCCCCTACGAGCAGTACTTC
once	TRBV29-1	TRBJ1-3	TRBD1	CSVEGTGPGGNTIYF	TGCAGCGTTGAAGGGACAGGGCCTGGAGGAAACACCATATATTTT
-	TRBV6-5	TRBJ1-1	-	CASSYRGNMNTEAFF	TGTGCCAGCAGTTACCGTGGAAATATGAACACTGAAGCTTTCTTT
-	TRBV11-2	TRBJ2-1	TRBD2	CASSSQAGASYNEQFF	TGTGCCAGCAGCTCCCAAGCGGGAGCATCCTACAATGAGCAGTTCTTC
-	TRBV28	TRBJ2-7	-	CASSTGVVNEQYF	TGTGCCAGCAGTACCGGGGTGGTTAACGAGCAGTACTTC
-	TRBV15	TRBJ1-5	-	CATSRASQGNQPQHF	TGTGCCACCAGCAGAGCCTCGCAGGGTAATCAGCCCCAGCATTTT
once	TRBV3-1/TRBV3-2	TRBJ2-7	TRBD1	CASSPRGTGVNEQYF	TGTGCCAGCAGTCCGAGGGGGACAGGGGTCAACGAGCAGTACTTC
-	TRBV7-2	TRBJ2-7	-	CASSFSGTYEQYF	TGTGCCAGCAGCTTCTCCGGGACCTACGAGCAGTACTTC
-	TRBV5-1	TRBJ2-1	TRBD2	CASSPGTSGSSYNEQFF	TGCGCCAGCAGCCCGGGGACTAGCGGGAGCTCCTACAATGAGCAGTTCTTC
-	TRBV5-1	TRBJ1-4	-	CASSFGRNNEKLFF	TGCGCCAGCAGCTTCGGACGGAATAATGAAAAACTGTTTTTT
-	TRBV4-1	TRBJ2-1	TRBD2	CASSHASGSNEQFF	TGCGCCAGCAGCCACGCTAGCGGGAGCAATGAGCAGTTCTTC
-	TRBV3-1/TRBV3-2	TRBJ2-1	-	CASSQDSPPVDNEQFF	TGTGCCAGCAGCCAAGATTCTCCTCCGGTTGACAATGAGCAGTTCTTC
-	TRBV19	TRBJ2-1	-	CASRVGGTYNEQFF	TGTGCCTCCCGGGTTGGTGGGACATACAATGAGCAGTTCTTC